These 23 T cell receptor beta chains share one sample of origin, sequenced in a study of blood T cell repertoires in COVID-19. Using immunoSEQ multiplex PCR, the repertoire was profiled, and TCRdb retains in-frame clones only, with some absent. This table has 81,000 or so clones, 85% appearing once. The sequenced material came from peripheral blood. These receptors were taken from a man between 50 and 59 years old with COVID-19, enrolled during active disease.

The chain has TRBV6-5 and TRBJ2-7; maybe TRBD1 (5 bases). V gave up 6 bases and J gave up 2 bases, with 17 bases separating them. In germline, CDR1 is MNHEY, CDR2 SVGAGI. The CDR3 is made up of 15 amino acids. CDR3 in amino acids: CASRRAGKGTYEQYF. CDR3 nucleotide sequence: TGTGCCAGCAGACGAGCAGGGAAGGGGACCTACGAGCAGTACTTC.

The gene calls are TRBV19 and TRBJ2-3, with TRBD1 as a possible D gene (5 bases). Germline CDR1 is LNHDA and CDR2 is SQIVND (reference sequence). Trimming removed 5 bases at V and 0 bases at J, with 9 bases between. The CDR3 loop spans 14 amino acids. Here the CDR3 DNA reads TGTGCCAGTAGTCTCGACAGAAGCACAGATACGCAGTATTTT. Protein sequence: CASSLDRSTDTQYF.

This clone occurred a few times. The chain carries TRBV5-4 and TRBJ2-7, with D hard to call. This CDR3 region has 13 residues. V lost 0 bases, J lost 6 bases, and 10 bases lay in between. Germline V CDR1 and CDR2: SGHNT, YYREEE (reference sequence). CDR3 region: CASSLDSRGEQYF. In DNA form, the CDR3 reads TGTGCCAGCAGCTTGGATTCCCGCGGCGAGCAGTACTTC.

The genes are TRBV7-9 and TRBJ1-1; TRBD1 aligns across 8 bases. The trim removed 5 bases at V and 11 bases at J, leaving 7 bases unmatched. The length of the CDR3 is 12 residues. The germline V gene encodes CDR1 SEHNR and CDR2 FQNEAQ (reference sequence). DNA of the CDR3: TGTGCCAGCAGCCCGACAGGGGTGAGGGCTTTCTTT. Its protein product is CASSPTGVRAFF.

The chain joins TRBV27 to TRBJ2-7; 7 bases are a match to TRBD2. The CDR3 extends over 13 amino acids. Losses at the gene ends were 10 bases for V and 5 bases for J; bases not matched to a gene: 11. Germline-derived CDR1 and CDR2 are MNHEY and SMNVEV (reference sequence). This CDR3 is CAIRSGEGNEQYF. In DNA, the CDR3 is TGTGCCATAAGGAGCGGGGAAGGAAACGAGCAGTACTTC.

The V gene is TRBV28, the J gene TRBJ2-5; 14 positions match TRBD2. This CDR3 spans 19 amino acids. Trimming at V came to 6 bases and at J to 2 bases, leaving 14 bases not matched to a gene. CDR1 and CDR2 (germline): MDHEN, SYDVKM. The CDR3 sequence is CASRQKGLAGVRRQETQYF. The CDR3 nucleotides read TGTGCCAGCAGACAGAAGGGACTAGCGGGAGTTCGTAGACAAGAGACCCAGTACTTC.

This rearrangement joins TRBV6-5 to TRBJ2-1; D not certain. From germline, CDR1 is MNHEY and CDR2 SVGAGI. The CDR3 runs 12 residues. V lost 5 bases and J lost 6, with 8 bases in between. CDR3 bases: TGTGCCAGCAGTCCCCCGGGCAATGAGCAGTTCTTC. Its translation is CASSPPGNEQFF.

The V gene is TRBV3-1 (or the pseudogene TRBV3-2), the J gene TRBJ1-1; D is uncertain. Germline V gene sequence: CDR1 LGHDT, CDR2 YNNKEL (reference sequence). The CDR3 is 15 amino acids. Trimming took 8 bases from V and 0 from J, leaving 16 bases between them. The CDR3, as DNA: TGTGCCAGCTCTCCGGGAAGGACCCTGAACACTGAAGCTTTCTTT. This translates into CASSPGRTLNTEAFF.

The J gene is TRBJ1-3, the V gene TRBV7-9; D is uncertain. From germline, CDR1 is SEHNR and CDR2 FQNEAQ (reference sequence). The CDR3 loop spans 15 amino acids. Between the trimmed V and J ends, which lost 0 bases and 3 bases, there was a span of 9 bases. The CDR3 spells CASSLARAFGNTIYF. CDR3 nucleotides: TGTGCCAGCAGCTTAGCGCGGGCATTTGGAAACACCATATATTTT.

Worth noting for this clone: Distinct nucleotide sequences in the sample also encode this CDR3. The CDR3 region is CASSDRQGNTEAFF. Here the CDR3 DNA reads TGCGCCAGCAGTGACCGCCAGGGGAACACTGAAGCTTTCTTT. This rearrangement joins TRBV10-2 to TRBJ1-1, with D perhaps matching TRBD1 (5 bases). V was trimmed by 3 bases and J by 1 base, leaving 9 bases between them. Germline lookup yields CDR1 WSHSY and CDR2 SAAADI. The CDR3 has 14 amino acids.

The chain carries TRBV6-2 or TRBV6-3 and TRBJ2-7; 11 nucleotides align to TRBD1. The CDR3 length is 15 residues. Germline V gives CDR1 MNHEY, CDR2 SVGEGT. V shed 5 bases, J shed 6 bases, and the junction held 9 bases outside the gene matches. CDR3: CASSMAGTGGIEQYF. As DNA, the CDR3 is TGTGCCAGCAGTATGGCCGGGACAGGGGGGATCGAGCAGTACTTC.

In nucleotides, the CDR3 is TGTGCCAGCAGCCCCATAGCGGGAGGGCCTTTCAGTGAGCAGTTCTTC. It yields the protein CASSPIAGGPFSEQFF. The chain employs TRBV14 and TRBJ2-1, with 11 nucleotides matching TRBD2. V lost 4 bases, J lost 9 bases, and 11 bases stayed unmatched. This CDR3 comprises 16 residues. The germline gives CDR1 SGHDN, CDR2 FVKESK.

V and J are TRBV19 and TRBJ1-5, with 9 bases that match TRBD1. CDR1 and CDR2 from the germline V gene are LNHDA and SQIVND (reference sequence). J gave up 4 bases and V 8 bases, and 15 bases lay outside the gene matches. This CDR3 comprises 17 residues. CDR3 loop: CASSFMLQGAKNQPQHF. CDR3 DNA: TGTGCCAGTTCGTTCATGTTACAGGGGGCCAAAAATCAGCCCCAGCATTTT.

V and J are TRBV3-1 (or the pseudogene TRBV3-2) and TRBJ2-5, with 15 bases identical to TRBD2. J was trimmed by 13 bases and V by 6 bases; bases with no gene match: 9. From germline, CDR1 is LGHDT and CDR2 YNNKEL (reference sequence). This CDR3 has 14 amino acids. The CDR3: CASSLTGLAGGRYF. The CDR3 coding sequence is TGTGCCAGCAGTTTAACGGGACTAGCGGGGGGAAGGTACTTC.

V usage is TRBV28 and J usage is TRBJ1-1, with 7 bases identical to TRBD1. This CDR3 is 15 amino acids long. V dropped 5 bases and J dropped 1; count of bases not matched to a gene: 7. Germline V lookup: CDR1 MDHEN, CDR2 SYDVKM. CDR3 sequence: CASSRIRTGNTEAFF. CDR3 in DNA: TGTGCCAGCAGTCGGATTCGGACAGGGAACACTGAAGCTTTCTTT.

This CDR3 is CASRPTSGPSSYNEQFF. The CDR3 region has the DNA TGTGCCAGCAGGCCCACTAGCGGGCCGAGCTCCTACAATGAGCAGTTCTTC. V and J are TRBV5-4 and TRBJ2-1, with 9 positions matching TRBD2. V was pared by 5 bases and J by 0 bases, with 9 bases of the junction left unmatched. CDR3 length: 17 residues. Germline V gene lookup returns CDR1 SGHNT and CDR2 YYREEE (reference sequence).

This chain uses TRBV20-1 with TRBJ2-7; TRBD2 matches 7 bases. The V gene end was trimmed by 3 bases and the J gene end by 2 bases; junction bases not matched to a gene: 7. Germline CDR1 reads DFQATT; CDR2 reads SNEGSKA (reference sequence). CDR3 length: 14 amino acids. CDR3 DNA sequence: TGCAGTGCTAGTCGTCTAGCGGCCACCTACGAGCAGTACTTC. Amino acid sequence: CSASRLAATYEQYF.

The chain joins TRBV9 to TRBJ2-7; weak D call: TRBD1 (6 bases). Looked up from germline, CDR1 is SGDLS and CDR2 is YYNGEE. V was clipped by 0 bases and J by 3 bases, with 10 bases between them. This CDR3 is built from 14 residues. The CDR3 coding sequence is TGTGCCAGCAGCGTAGGGCAGGGGAACTACGAGCAGTACTTC. It codes for CASSVGQGNYEQYF.

The chain combines TRBV10-2 with TRBJ2-1, with TRBD2 matching 7 bases. The CDR3 extends over 15 amino acids. V shed 5 bases, J shed 8 bases, and the junction held 12 bases outside the gene matches. Per the germline V gene, CDR1 is WSHSY and CDR2 is SAAADI. The CDR3 coding sequence is TGCGCCAGCAGTCCTTCGCGGGAGAGTCATCATGAGCAGTTCTTC. Protein: CASSPSRESHHEQFF.

V and J are TRBV18 and TRBJ2-7; D gene uncertain. CDR3 length: 18 residues. In germline, CDR1 is KGHSH, CDR2 LQKENI. V was clipped by 1 base and J by 2 bases, with 21 bases between them. This CDR3 is CASSPLPAGSPEPYEQYF. The CDR3 DNA reads TGTGCCAGCTCACCACTGCCGGCAGGCTCTCCTGAACCCTACGAGCAGTACTTC.

The chain employs TRBV6-5 and TRBJ1-1; 7 nucleotides line up with TRBD1. The CDR3 is 13 residues long. Trimming at V came to 6 bases and at J to 3 bases, leaving 4 bases not matched to a gene. Germline-derived CDR1 and CDR2 are MNHEY and SVGAGI. CDR3 amino acids: CASRDREDTEAFF. The CDR3 DNA is TGTGCCAGCAGAGACAGGGAGGACACTGAAGCTTTCTTT.

A note on this clone: The germline gene is not matched at one end of the junction; a read error may be the cause. The chain is built from TRBV2 and TRBJ2-7, with D possibly TRBD2 on 5 matching bases. This CDR3 has 12 amino acids. CDR1 and CDR2 from the germline V gene are SNHLY and FYNNEI. The CDR3 loop reads CASSWGSGRGIF. The CDR3 DNA sequence: TGTGCCAGCAGTTGGGGTAGTGGGAGAGGGATCTTC. The variable domain in full, with the rest retrieved from reference TRBV2 and TRBJ2-7, is EPEVTQTPSHQVTQMGQEVILRCVPISNHLYFYWYRQILGQKVEFLVSFYNNEISEKSEIFDDQFSVERPDGSNFTLKIRSTKLEDSAMYFCASSWGSGRGIFGPGTRLTVT.

V and J are TRBV19 and TRBJ1-4; D is possibly TRBD1 (5 bases). The CDR3 is 15 residues long. The germline V gene has CDR1 LNHDA and CDR2 SQIVND (reference sequence). V gave up 3 bases and J gave up 8 bases, with 16 bases separating them. This CDR3 is CASSIPGGVQEKLFF. The CDR3 DNA follows: TGTGCCAGTAGTATTCCGGGGGGGGTACAAGAAAAACTGTTTTTT.